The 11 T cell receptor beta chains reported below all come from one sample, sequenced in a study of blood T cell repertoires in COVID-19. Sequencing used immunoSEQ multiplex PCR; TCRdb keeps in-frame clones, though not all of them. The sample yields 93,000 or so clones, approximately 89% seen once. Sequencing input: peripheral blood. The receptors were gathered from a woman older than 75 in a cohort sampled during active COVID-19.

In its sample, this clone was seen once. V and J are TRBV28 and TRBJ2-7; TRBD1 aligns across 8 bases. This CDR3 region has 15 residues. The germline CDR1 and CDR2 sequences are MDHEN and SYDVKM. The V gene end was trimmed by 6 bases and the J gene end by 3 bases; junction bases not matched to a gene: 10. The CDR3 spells CASRPAQGAGYEQYF. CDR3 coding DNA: TGTGCCAGCAGACCCGCCCAGGGGGCCGGCTACGAGCAGTACTTC.

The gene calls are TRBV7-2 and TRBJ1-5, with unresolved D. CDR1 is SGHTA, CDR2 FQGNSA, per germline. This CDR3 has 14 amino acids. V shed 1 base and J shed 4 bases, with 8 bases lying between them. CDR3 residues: CASSLGPGNQPQHF. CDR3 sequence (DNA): TGTGCCAGCAGCTTAGGTCCGGGGAATCAGCCCCAGCATTTT.

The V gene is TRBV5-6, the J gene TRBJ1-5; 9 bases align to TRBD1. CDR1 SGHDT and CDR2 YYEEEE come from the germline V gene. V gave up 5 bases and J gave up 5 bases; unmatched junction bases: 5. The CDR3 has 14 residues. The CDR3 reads CASSTDRGDQPQHF. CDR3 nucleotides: TGTGCCAGCAGTACGGACAGGGGTGATCAGCCCCAGCATTTT. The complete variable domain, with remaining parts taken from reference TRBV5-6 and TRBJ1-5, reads DAGVTQSPTHLIKTRGQQVTLRCSPKSGHDTVSWYQQALGQGPQFIFQYYEEEERQRGNFPDRFSGHQFPNYSSELNVNALLLGDSALYLCASSTDRGDQPQHFGDGTRLSIL.

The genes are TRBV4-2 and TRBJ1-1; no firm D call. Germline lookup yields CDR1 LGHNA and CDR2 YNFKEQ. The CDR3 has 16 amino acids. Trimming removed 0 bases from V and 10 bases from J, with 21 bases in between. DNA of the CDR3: TGTGCCAGCAGCCAAGATTTGAGGGATGAGGACTATGGAGCTTTCTTT. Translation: CASSQDLRDEDYGAFF.

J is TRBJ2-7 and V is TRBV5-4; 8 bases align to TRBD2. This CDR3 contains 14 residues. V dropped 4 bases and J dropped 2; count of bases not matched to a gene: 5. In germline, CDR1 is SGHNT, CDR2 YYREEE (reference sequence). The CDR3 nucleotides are TGTGCCAGCAGCCGGGGGGGCGAGACCTACGAGCAGTACTTC. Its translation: CASSRGGETYEQYF.

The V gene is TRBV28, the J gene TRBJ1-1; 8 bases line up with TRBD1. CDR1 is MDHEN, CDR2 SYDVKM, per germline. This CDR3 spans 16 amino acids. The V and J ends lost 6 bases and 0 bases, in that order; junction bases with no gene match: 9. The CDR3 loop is CASSSGQGLMNTEAFF. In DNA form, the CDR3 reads TGTGCCAGCAGCTCAGGACAGGGCCTCATGAACACTGAAGCTTTCTTT.

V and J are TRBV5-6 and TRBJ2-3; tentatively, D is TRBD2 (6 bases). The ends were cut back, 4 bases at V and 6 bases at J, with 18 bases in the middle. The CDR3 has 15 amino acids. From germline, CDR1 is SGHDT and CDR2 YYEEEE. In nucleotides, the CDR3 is TGTGCCAGCAGCCTGAGGGTCAGGGACTCGGATACGCAGTATTTT. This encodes CASSLRVRDSDTQYF.

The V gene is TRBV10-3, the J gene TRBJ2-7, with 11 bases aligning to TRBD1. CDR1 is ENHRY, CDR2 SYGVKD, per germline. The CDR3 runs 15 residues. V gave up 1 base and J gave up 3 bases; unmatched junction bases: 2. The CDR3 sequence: CAISEWTGGGYEQYF. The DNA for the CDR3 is TGTGCCATCAGTGAGTGGACAGGGGGCGGCTACGAGCAGTACTTC.

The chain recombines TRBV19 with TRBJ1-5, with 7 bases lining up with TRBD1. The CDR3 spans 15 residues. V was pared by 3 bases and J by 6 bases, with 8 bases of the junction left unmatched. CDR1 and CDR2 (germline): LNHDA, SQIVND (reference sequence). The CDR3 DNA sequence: TGTGCCAGTAGTATTTGGCAGGGGGGTTTTCAGCCCCAGCATTTT. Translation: CASSIWQGGFQPQHF.

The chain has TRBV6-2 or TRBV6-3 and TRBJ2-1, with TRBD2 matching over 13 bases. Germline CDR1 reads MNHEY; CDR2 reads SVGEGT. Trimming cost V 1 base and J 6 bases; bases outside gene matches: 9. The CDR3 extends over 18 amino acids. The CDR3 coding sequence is TGTGCCAGCAGTTACTGCCGCGTACTAGCGGGGGGGGGCAATGAGCAGTTCTTC. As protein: CASSYCRVLAGGGNEQFF.

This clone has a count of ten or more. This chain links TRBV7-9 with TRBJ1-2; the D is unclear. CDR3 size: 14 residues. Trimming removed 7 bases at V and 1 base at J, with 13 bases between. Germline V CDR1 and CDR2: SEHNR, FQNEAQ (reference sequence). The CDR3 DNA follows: TGTGCCAGCACCCCACTGGAGGGTAACTATGGCTACACCTTC. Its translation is CASTPLEGNYGYTF.